This is a list of T cell receptor beta chains from one sample in a study of blood T cell repertoires in COVID-19. Here immunoSEQ multiplex PCR was the method, and the copy in TCRdb shows in-frame clones only, minus some. The data show some 290,000 clones, nearly 90% seen once. Sequencing input: peripheral blood. Receptor source: a woman in her forties with COVID-19, enrolled during active disease. The CDR3 runs from the conserved cysteine through the conserved F or W.

CDR3 length: 16
V gene: TRBV19
J gene: TRBJ1-2
CDR3 protein: CASSRDRGGDIHGYTF

CDR3 length: 13
V gene: TRBV4-3
J gene: TRBJ2-7
CDR3 protein: CASSQDYSYEQYF

CDR3 length: 16
V gene: TRBV24-1
J gene: TRBJ2-2
CDR3 protein: CATSGPGRENTGELFF

CDR3 length: 17
V gene: TRBV5-1
J gene: TRBJ1-1
CDR3 protein: CASSSNSGANLNTEAFF

CDR3 length: 15
V gene: TRBV18
J gene: TRBJ1-1
CDR3 protein: CASSPLRDLNTEAFF

CDR3 length: 16
V gene: TRBV7-2
J gene: TRBJ1-2
CDR3 protein: CASSTRDREGNYGYTF

CDR3 length: 13
V gene: TRBV5-1
J gene: TRBJ1-1
CDR3 protein: CASSFDRGGEAFF

CDR3 length: 14
V gene: TRBV28
J gene: TRBJ1-6
CDR3 protein: CASSSTGADSPLHF

CDR3 length: 15
V gene: TRBV5-6
J gene: TRBJ1-3
CDR3 protein: CASSYRVLSGNTIYF

CDR3 length: 15
V gene: TRBV2
J gene: TRBJ1-4
CDR3 protein: CASSQVWGGGEKLFF

CDR3 length: 13
V gene: TRBV12-3/TRBV12-4
J gene: TRBJ1-2
CDR3 protein: CASSLESLYGYTF

CDR3 length: 14
V gene: TRBV5-4
J gene: TRBJ1-1
CDR3 protein: CASSTAGVAAEAFF

CDR3 length: 12
V gene: TRBV6-6
J gene: TRBJ1-5
CDR3 protein: CASSGGRQPQHF

CDR3 length: 10
V gene: TRBV20-1
J gene: TRBJ1-4
CDR3 protein: CSASRGKLFF

CDR3 length: 12
V gene: TRBV6-6
J gene: TRBJ1-2
CDR3 protein: CASTDRRAGYTF

CDR3 length: 15
V gene: TRBV5-1
J gene: TRBJ2-1
CDR3 protein: CASSLDRGHGNEQFF

CDR3 length: 17
V gene: TRBV18
J gene: TRBJ2-6
CDR3 protein: CASGGPDRASGANVLTF

CDR3 length: 14
V gene: TRBV5-4
J gene: TRBJ1-2
CDR3 protein: CASSLGQTYYGYTF

CDR3 length: 15
V gene: TRBV28
J gene: TRBJ1-5
CDR3 protein: CASSFYRQINQPQHF

CDR3 length: 19
V gene: TRBV10-3
J gene: TRBJ2-1
CDR3 protein: CAISPRGLAGGSSYNEQFF

CDR3 length: 15
V gene: TRBV5-4
J gene: TRBJ2-7
CDR3 protein: CASSLVGLAGDEQYF

CDR3 length: 16
V gene: TRBV6-5
J gene: TRBJ2-7
CDR3 protein: CASSYSGGGTAYEQYF

CDR3 length: 15
V gene: TRBV18
J gene: TRBJ2-1
CDR3 protein: CASSPGRGTYNEQFF

CDR3 length: 13
V gene: TRBV12-3/TRBV12-4
J gene: TRBJ1-1
CDR3 protein: CASSLNQYTEAFF

CDR3 length: 14
V gene: TRBV7-2
J gene: TRBJ2-5
CDR3 protein: CASSPGLAEETQYF

CDR3 length: 18
V gene: TRBV4-2
J gene: TRBJ1-3
CDR3 protein: CASSQEPTGRGGGNTIYF

CDR3 length: 13
V gene: TRBV5-1
J gene: TRBJ2-5
CDR3 protein: CASSAGTEETQYF

CDR3 length: 14
V gene: TRBV5-1
J gene: TRBJ2-7
CDR3 protein: CASSLDVSSYEQYF

CDR3 length: 13
V gene: TRBV7-2
J gene: TRBJ1-1
CDR3 protein: CASSHPQDTEAFF

CDR3 length: 12
V gene: TRBV27
J gene: TRBJ2-7
CDR3 protein: CASSQGIHEQYF

CDR3 length: 14
V gene: TRBV18
J gene: TRBJ1-1
CDR3 protein: CASSPGSLNTEAFF

CDR3 length: 15
V gene: TRBV13
J gene: TRBJ1-6
CDR3 protein: CASTPDRTYGPPLHF

CDR3 length: 13
V gene: TRBV7-2
J gene: TRBJ2-7
CDR3 protein: CASSATGRDEQYF

CDR3 length: 13
V gene: TRBV3-1/TRBV3-2
J gene: TRBJ2-7
CDR3 protein: CASSQGGVGKGDF

CDR3 length: 16
V gene: TRBV24-1
J gene: TRBJ2-1
CDR3 protein: CATSESRTSGYNEQFF

CDR3 length: 17
V gene: TRBV27
J gene: TRBJ2-1
CDR3 protein: CASSPSIGTGPHNEQFF

CDR3 length: 15
V gene: TRBV28
J gene: TRBJ1-5
CDR3 protein: CASSLGTGINQPQHF

CDR3 length: 13
V gene: TRBV10-3
J gene: TRBJ1-3
CDR3 protein: CAAGKGSGNTIYF

CDR3 length: 14
V gene: TRBV29-1
J gene: TRBJ2-3
CDR3 protein: CSVELRESTDTQYF

CDR3 length: 13
V gene: TRBV2
J gene: TRBJ1-2
CDR3 protein: CASSPDRVGGYTF

CDR3 length: 13
V gene: TRBV28
J gene: TRBJ1-5
CDR3 protein: CASHLGVWQPQHF

CDR3 length: 14
V gene: TRBV5-4
J gene: TRBJ1-2
CDR3 protein: CASSPRVGGYGYTF

CDR3 length: 16
V gene: TRBV2
J gene: TRBJ2-3
CDR3 protein: CASTGTSGSSTDTQYF

CDR3 length: 17
V gene: TRBV29-1
J gene: TRBJ2-1
CDR3 protein: CSVEGVQGTSAYNEQFF

CDR3 length: 13
V gene: TRBV6-4
J gene: TRBJ1-2
CDR3 protein: CARSSSPNYGYTF

CDR3 length: 12
V gene: TRBV30
J gene: TRBJ2-7
CDR3 protein: CAWKGDSYEQYF

CDR3 length: 23
V gene: TRBV12-1
J gene: TRBJ2-7
CDR3 protein: CASSFTRAEGLAGAVFIPPGQYF

CDR3 length: 15
V gene: TRBV7-6
J gene: TRBJ1-2
CDR3 protein: CASSSQGAANYGYTF

CDR3 length: 15
V gene: TRBV18
J gene: TRBJ1-5
CDR3 protein: CASSPDRRSNQPQHF

CDR3 length: 16
V gene: TRBV7-3
J gene: TRBJ2-2
CDR3 protein: CASSLNAGATTGELFF

CDR3 length: 13
V gene: TRBV3-1/TRBV3-2
J gene: TRBJ1-1
CDR3 protein: CASSQLTRSEAFF

CDR3 length: 14
V gene: TRBV5-1
J gene: TRBJ2-5
CDR3 protein: CASSDGQSQETQYF

CDR3 length: 16
V gene: TRBV2
J gene: TRBJ1-6
CDR3 protein: CASSYRGGESNSPLHF

CDR3 length: 15
V gene: TRBV5-1
J gene: TRBJ2-3
CDR3 protein: CASSWGTVRTDTQYF